Each of the 27 T cell receptor beta chains below was sequenced from the same sample in a study of a mutant IDH1 vaccine in newly diagnosed glioma. The sample's time point: baseline, week 1 (first vaccination visit). As to treatment: pre-vaccination baseline after standard-of-care therapy. This table comes from immunoSEQ multiplex PCR, and its TCRdb copy is limited to in-frame clones, with some not included. The sample carries tens of thousands of clones, 83% recorded once. Sequences were derived from PBMCs, sampled from a glioma patient treated with radiotherapy, temozolomide or both. Every receptor here comes from a woman aged 45-59 years with glioma.

The V call is TRBV29-1, the J call TRBJ2-1; possibly TRBD1 or TRBD2 for D (6 bases each). This CDR3 spans 12 amino acids. The V end was cut by 4 bases, the J end by 9 bases, with 13 bases between. CDR1 is SQVTM and CDR2 is ANQGSEA in the germline V gene. CDR3 sequence reads: CSVGVGGGEQFF. Written as DNA, the CDR3 is TGCAGCGTTGGAGTAGGGGGAGGTGAGCAGTTCTTC.

The chain has TRBV5-1 and TRBJ1-5; possibly TRBD1 for D (5 bases). Germline values: CDR1 SGHRS, CDR2 YFSETQ. Between the trimmed V and J ends, which lost 4 bases and 3 bases, there was a span of 14 bases. The CDR3 contains 15 residues. The CDR3 here is CASSPGDRNNQPQHF. The CDR3 bases are TGCGCCAGCAGCCCGGGGGATCGGAACAATCAGCCCCAGCATTTT.

The chain has TRBV4-3 and TRBJ2-3; 9 bases map to TRBD2. Germline V CDR1 and CDR2: LGHNA, YSLEER. CDR3 length equals 16 residues. Losses at the gene ends were 1 base for V and 6 bases for J; bases not matched to a gene: 8. The CDR3 reads CASSQGGGGAPDTQYF. The CDR3, as DNA: TGCGCCAGCAGCCAAGGAGGCGGGGGGGCCCCGGATACGCAGTATTTT.

This rearrangement joins TRBV7-2 to TRBJ1-2, with D uncertain. Germline V gene sequence: CDR1 SGHTA, CDR2 FQGNSA. The CDR3 covers 13 residues. Trimming cost V 0 bases and J 6 bases, with 8 bases left between them. CDR3 DNA sequence: TGTGCCAGCAGCTTAGCCCAAGGAGATGGCTACACCTTC. Its translation is CASSLAQGDGYTF.

This clone was counted a few times. In DNA form, the CDR3 reads TGTGCCAGCACCTCCCTTATGGTACCCCTCCACTTT. This codes for CASTSLMVPLHF. V is TRBV6-1 and J is TRBJ1-6; D is unclear. The CDR3 is 12 amino acids. Germline lookup yields CDR1 MNHNS and CDR2 SASEGT. V lost 7 bases and J lost 12, with 13 bases in between.

The chain links TRBV7-2 to TRBJ2-1; TRBD2 matches 9 bases. The ends lost 1 base at V and 7 bases at J; junction bases unmatched: 5. Germline CDR1 reads SGHTA; CDR2 reads FQGNSA. This CDR3 spans 15 amino acids. CDR3 loop: CASSLVGGGANEQFF. CDR3 nucleotides: TGTGCCAGCAGCTTAGTAGGCGGGGGGGCAAATGAGCAGTTCTTC.

The rearrangement links TRBV6-5 to TRBJ1-2, with 11 bases fitting TRBD1. The CDR3 covers 14 residues. The germline CDR1 and CDR2 sequences are MNHEY and SVGAGI. The J segment lost 5 bases and the V segment lost 5 bases, leaving 4 bases of the junction unmatched. The CDR3 spells CASSPGTGGYGYTF. CDR3 nucleotides: TGTGCCAGCAGTCCCGGGACAGGGGGATATGGCTACACCTTC.

V gene TRBV7-9 combines with J gene TRBJ1-1; D unresolved. The germline V and J ends were trimmed by 5 bases and 1 base, with 14 bases remaining between them. Germline V gene data show CDR1 as SEHNR and CDR2 as FQNEAQ (reference sequence). There are 15 residues in the CDR3. The CDR3 region is CASSPLADQNTEAFF. DNA of the CDR3: TGTGCCAGCAGCCCCTTGGCAGATCAGAACACTGAAGCTTTCTTT.

The chain joins TRBV6-4 to TRBJ1-2, with 10 bases fitting TRBD1. The V segment lost 8 bases and the J segment 2 bases; nucleotides outside the gene matches: 8. The CDR3 runs 15 residues. The germline CDR1 and CDR2 sequences are MRHNA and SNTAGT. This CDR3 is CASRYRDRGNYGYTF. CDR3 coding DNA: TGTGCCAGCCGTTACCGGGACAGGGGAAACTATGGCTACACCTTC.

The V gene is TRBV7-9, the J gene TRBJ1-2; 7 bases fit TRBD1. The junction had 11 bases not matched to a gene; V was cut back by 4 bases and J by 3 bases. CDR1 SEHNR and CDR2 FQNEAQ come from the germline V gene (reference sequence). This CDR3 has 16 residues. CDR3 sequence reads: CASSSTLSGQDYGYTF. CDR3 coding DNA: TGTGCCAGCAGCTCCACCCTTTCCGGACAGGACTATGGCTACACCTTC.

The V and J genes are TRBV7-2 and TRBJ1-2; D ambiguous. V lost 5 bases, J lost 7 bases, and 17 bases lay in between. This CDR3 region has 14 residues. The V gene's germline CDR1 is SGHTA and CDR2 FQGNSA. CDR3 coding DNA: TGTGCCAGCAGCGCCTGGACCCTACAACGTGGCTACACCTTC. This encodes CASSAWTLQRGYTF.

The chain recombines TRBV27 with TRBJ1-2; D possibly corresponds to TRBD1 (6 bases). CDR3 size: 14 residues. Germline lookup yields CDR1 MNHEY and CDR2 SMNVEV (reference sequence). V dropped 3 bases and J dropped 2 bases, with 10 bases sitting between them. The CDR3 DNA is TGTGCCAGCAGTTTTATCGGACAGAACTATGGCTACACCTTC. Its translation: CASSFIGQNYGYTF.

This sequence joins TRBV7-8 and TRBJ1-1; D remains ambiguous. Trimming took off 7 bases at V and 1 base at J, with 10 bases between the two ends. The germline V gene has CDR1 SGHVS and CDR2 FQNEAQ. The CDR3 sequence is 13 residues long. DNA of the CDR3: TGTGCCAGCATCGCCCGACGGAACACTGAAGCTTTCTTT. Translated: CASIARRNTEAFF.

V is TRBV27 and J is TRBJ2-7; possible D gene TRBD2, 6 bases. The germline V gene encodes CDR1 MNHEY and CDR2 SMNVEV (reference sequence). This CDR3 region has 14 residues. Trimming took 3 bases from V and 1 from J, leaving 10 bases between them. The DNA of the CDR3 is TGTGCCAGCAGTTTCGCCGCGGGGTCCTACGAGCAGTACTTC. Translating gives CASSFAAGSYEQYF.

The rearrangement links TRBV29-1 to TRBJ2-2, with D unclear. Trimming cost V 5 bases and J 0 bases, with 10 bases left between them. Germline assignment: CDR1 SQVTM and CDR2 ANQGSEA. This CDR3 contains 14 residues. In DNA form, the CDR3 reads TGCAGCGTTTCCGAGACTTCGAACACCGGGGAGCTGTTTTTT. This codes for CSVSETSNTGELFF.

The chain uses TRBV5-6 and TRBJ1-6, with 10 bases lining up with TRBD1. Trimming removed 4 bases from V and 8 bases from J; junction bases left unmatched: 3. The CDR3 contains 14 residues. The germline V gene encodes CDR1 SGHDT and CDR2 YYEEEE. The CDR3 region is CASSPGTGDSPLHF. CDR3 DNA sequence: TGTGCCAGCAGCCCCGGGACAGGGGATTCACCCCTCCACTTT.

The count of this clone is one. The chain has TRBV6-6 and TRBJ2-1; 8 bases map to TRBD2. V dropped 0 bases and J dropped 9; count of bases not matched to a gene: 4. Looked up from germline, CDR1 is MNHNY and CDR2 is SVGAGI (reference sequence). The CDR3 consists of 14 residues. CDR3 region: CASSYSSSGVEQFF. Written as DNA, the CDR3 is TGTGCCAGCAGTTACTCGAGTAGCGGGGTTGAGCAGTTCTTC.

The chain joins TRBV7-2 to TRBJ1-2; D remains ambiguous. Germline-derived CDR1 and CDR2 are SGHTA and FQGNSA. The CDR3 covers 12 residues. V dropped 5 bases and J dropped 4 bases, with 8 bases sitting between them. DNA of the CDR3: TGTGCCAGCAGCGAAGACCGCTATGGCTACACCTTC. This encodes CASSEDRYGYTF.

This rearrangement joins TRBV5-5 to TRBJ1-1, with 8 bases matching TRBD1. The CDR3 extends over 15 amino acids. Trimming removed 0 bases from V and 2 bases from J; junction bases left unmatched: 3. The germline V gene has CDR1 SGHKS and CDR2 YYEKEE (reference sequence). The CDR3 sequence: CASSLGQGTNTEAFF. The DNA of the CDR3 is TGTGCCAGCAGCTTGGGACAGGGGACAAACACTGAAGCTTTCTTT. The variable domain in full, completed from reference TRBV5-5 and TRBJ1-1, reads DAGVTQSPTHLIKTRGQQVTLRCSPISGHKSVSWYQQVLGQGPQFIFQYYEKEERGRGNFPDRFSARQFPNYSSELNVNALLLGDSALYLCASSLGQGTNTEAFFGQGTRLTVV.

This clone was found a few times. The chain is built from TRBV10-2 and TRBJ1-1; unclear D gene. Deletions cut 0 bases from V and 11 bases from J, with 7 bases between. CDR1 is WSHSY, CDR2 SAAADI, per germline. The CDR3 consists of 11 residues. In DNA, the CDR3 is TGCGCCAGCAGTGAGTCGACGTCCGCTTTCTTT. It is translated as CASSESTSAFF.

V and J are TRBV25-1 and TRBJ1-2, with D perhaps TRBD1 (5 bases). This CDR3 spans 15 amino acids. Per the germline V gene, CDR1 is MGHDK and CDR2 is SYGVNS. V shed 5 bases and J shed 6 bases, with 19 bases lying between them. For the CDR3, the DNA is TGTGCCAGCAGTCCCGAATCCAGGGTTAAAGATGGCTACACCTTC. It specifies CASSPESRVKDGYTF.

The chain is built from TRBV4-1 and TRBJ1-6; D is perhaps TRBD1 (6 bases). The V end lost 0 bases, the J end lost 0 bases, and 12 bases lay between the germline ends. The CDR3 covers 18 residues. CDR1 is MGHRA and CDR2 is YSYEKL in the germline V gene. CDR3 protein: CASSQDGRGPSYNSPLHF. The CDR3 nucleotides read TGCGCCAGCAGCCAAGATGGCAGGGGACCCTCCTATAATTCACCCCTCCACTTT.

The V and J genes are TRBV10-1 and TRBJ2-7; 7 bases align to TRBD1. V shed 2 bases and J 7 bases; nucleotides not matched to a gene: 5. Germline loops: CDR1 WNHNN, CDR2 SYGVQD (reference sequence). The CDR3 sequence is 13 residues long. The CDR3 loop reads CASSEGDRAEQYF. CDR3 in DNA: TGCGCCAGCAGTGAGGGGGACAGAGCGGAGCAGTACTTC.

V is TRBV6-5 and J is TRBJ2-1; 10 nucleotides align to TRBD2. Trimming removed 6 bases from V and 4 bases from J; junction bases left unmatched: 6. The CDR3 totals 15 residues. The germline CDR1 and CDR2 sequences are MNHEY and SVGAGI. The CDR3 region is CASRGASGGYNEQFF. The CDR3, as DNA: TGTGCCAGCAGGGGTGCTAGCGGGGGTTACAATGAGCAGTTCTTC.

This rearrangement joins TRBV5-6 to TRBJ1-1, with D possibly TRBD1 on 6 matching bases. The length of the CDR3 is 14 residues. V gave up 5 bases and J gave up 3 bases, with 14 bases separating them. Germline V gene sequence: CDR1 SGHDT, CDR2 YYEEEE. The CDR3 sequence: CASSYDRWHTEAFF. Here the CDR3 DNA reads TGTGCCAGCAGTTACGACAGGTGGCACACTGAAGCTTTCTTT.

The chain uses TRBV9 and TRBJ2-5, with a tentative D call TRBD1 (6 bases). The CDR3 sequence is 16 residues long. In germline, CDR1 is SGDLS, CDR2 YYNGEE. Trimming cost V 4 bases and J 4 bases, with 20 bases left between them. The CDR3 DNA follows: TGTGCCAGCAGCCCCCATAGGAAGGGGGTGGGAGAGACCCAGTACTTC. It encodes CASSPHRKGVGETQYF.

V and J are TRBV9 and TRBJ1-4; maybe TRBD1 (5 bases). Germline loops: CDR1 SGDLS, CDR2 YYNGEE. V was trimmed by 0 bases and J by 2 bases, leaving 11 bases between them. This CDR3 contains 16 residues. CDR3 loop: CASSVGGGGTNEKLFF. Here the CDR3 DNA reads TGTGCCAGCAGCGTAGGAGGCGGGGGGACTAATGAAAAACTGTTTTTT.